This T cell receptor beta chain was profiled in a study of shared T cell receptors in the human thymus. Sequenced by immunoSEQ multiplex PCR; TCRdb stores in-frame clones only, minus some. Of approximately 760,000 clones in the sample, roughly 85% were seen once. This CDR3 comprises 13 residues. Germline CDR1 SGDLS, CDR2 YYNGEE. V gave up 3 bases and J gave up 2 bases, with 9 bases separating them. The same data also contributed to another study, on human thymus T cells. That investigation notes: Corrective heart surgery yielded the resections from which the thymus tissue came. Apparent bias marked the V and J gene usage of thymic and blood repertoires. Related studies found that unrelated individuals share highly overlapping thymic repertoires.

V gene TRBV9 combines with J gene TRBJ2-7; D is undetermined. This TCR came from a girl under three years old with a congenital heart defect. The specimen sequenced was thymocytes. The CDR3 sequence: CASSGKKPYEQYF. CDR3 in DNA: TGTGCCAGCAGCGGAAAAAAGCCCTACGAGCAGTACTTC.